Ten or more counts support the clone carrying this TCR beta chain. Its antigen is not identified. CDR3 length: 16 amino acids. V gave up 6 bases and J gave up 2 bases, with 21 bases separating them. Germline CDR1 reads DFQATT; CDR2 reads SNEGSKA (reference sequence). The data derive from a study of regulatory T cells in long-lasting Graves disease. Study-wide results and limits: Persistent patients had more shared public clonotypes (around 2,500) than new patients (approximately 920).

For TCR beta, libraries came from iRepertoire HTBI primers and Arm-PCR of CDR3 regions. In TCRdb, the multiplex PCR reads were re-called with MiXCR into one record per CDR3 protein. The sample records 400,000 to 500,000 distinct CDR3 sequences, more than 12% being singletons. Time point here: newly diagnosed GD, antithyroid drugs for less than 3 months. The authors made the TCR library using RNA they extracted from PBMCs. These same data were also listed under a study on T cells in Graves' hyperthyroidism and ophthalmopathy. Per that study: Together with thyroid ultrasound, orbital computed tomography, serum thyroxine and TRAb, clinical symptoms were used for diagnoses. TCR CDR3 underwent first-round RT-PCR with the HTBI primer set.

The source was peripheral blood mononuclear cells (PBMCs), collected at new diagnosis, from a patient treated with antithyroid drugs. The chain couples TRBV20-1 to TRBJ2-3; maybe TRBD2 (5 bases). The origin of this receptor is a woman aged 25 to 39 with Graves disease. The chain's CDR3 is CSATPPGRTYTDTQYF. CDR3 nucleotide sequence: TGCAGTGCCACCCCGCCCGGGCGGACTTACACAGATACGCAGTATTTT.